The sequence of this T cell receptor beta chain was determined in a study of T cells in narcolepsy. Study summary: Healthy controls were enrolled alongside patients with narcolepsy type 1 or type 2.

CDR1 is LNHDA, CDR2 SQIVND, per germline (reference sequence). The CDR3 is 14 amino acids. V was cut by 4 bases and J by 3 bases, with 12 bases left in between. Some clones are missing from TCRdb's copy, which holds only in-frame ones; the method was immunoSEQ multiplex PCR. The sample lists 31,000 or so clones; 90% were seen once. This TCR derives from a human donor with narcolepsy. Specimen: CD45RA- memory CD4+ T cells from PBMCs. V is TRBV19 and J is TRBJ1-2; a possible D gene is TRBD1 (6 bases). The CDR3 nucleotides read TGTGCCAGTAGTAATAGTTACAGGGACTATGGCTACACCTTC. Protein product: CASSNSYRDYGYTF.